This record concerns one TCR beta chain sequence. This clone was detected only once. Its antigen is unknown. No quality values exist for individual bases; no much larger clone is one base distant. Using the deep immunoSEQ assay, TCR CDR3 regions were amplified from genomic DNA by multiplex PCR. Genomic DNA extracted from each cell subset was distributed evenly over all wells of several immunoSEQ 96-well plates, and each plate served as one replicate. Each replicate PCR for sorted subsets received around 210 ng genomic DNA, equal to roughly 30,000 T cell genomes. Purified libraries were quantified with a Qubit 3.0 fluorometer, sized on a Bioanalyzer 2100, and re-quantified with the KAPA Library Quantification kit. A separate single-read 150-cycle Illumina NextSeq 550 flow cell was used to sequence each immunoSEQ 96-well plate. Concerning the study's data processing: Because the immunoSEQ output held only junctional sequences and lacked quality scores, the filtering could not match the filtering applied to full-length reads. To assign V/J genes and CDR3, sequences were annotated against IMGT germline references using PyIR, a Python wrapper for IgBLAST v1.9. Reads were filtered out if the reads had weak V/J assignments (E-value above 1e-6), no CDR3, stop codons, out-of-frame junctions, or ambiguous translated residues. V3J clonotypes were defined as sequences sharing the same inferred V gene, J gene, and CDR3 amino acid sequence. To compute the percentage overlap between repertoires, the number of shared unique clonotypes was divided by the size of the smaller repertoire. Repertoire richness was assessed with RTK rarefaction, the Chao1 estimator, and Recon v2.1 estimates of unobserved clonotypes. Generation probabilities were computed with OLGA for all TCRbeta clonotypes obtained by the gDNA method from a few donors. TCRdb's version of the immuneACCESS table is confined to in-frame rearrangements and falls short of the full clone set. An unresolved V gene accounts for under half of the shortfall where checked; the remainder is of unknown origin. V, J and clone size reflect that table, while D and trimming were determined from the DNA. For this sample the table gives approximately 2.3 million clones, of which over 85% were detected only once. Approximately 0.4% of the sample is in the top ten clones.

This entry comes from a study of shared clonotypes between healthy human individuals (dated by TCRdb to the early 2020s). Regarding the complete study: A few men and a couple of women, aged 18 to 49 years, made up the cohort. For each donor, three plates each were used for CD4 naive and CD4 memory, two plates were used for CD8 naive, and one plate was used for CD8 memory. The study deeply sequenced blood TCR repertoires of five healthy adults to estimate repertoire size and the extent of clonotype sharing between individuals. Different laboratories and diverse techniques were used to prepare libraries and sequence TCR repertoires, to increase sequencing depth and limit assay-specific biases. Leukapheresis yielded between about 0.9 and 9 billion PBMCs per donor.

Overall results and qualifications from the work: Sampling was restricted to blood, and TCR repertoires in tissue are likely to differ from TCR repertoires in blood. Because the study included only a small number of donors, the genetic and exposure-history diversity represented was limited. Larger estimated clonotype richness was generally found for naive subsets than for memory subsets. Across a few donors, approximately 5% of naive CD4, roughly 3.5% of naive CD8, about 2.3% of memory CD4, and approximately 0.4% of memory CD8 clonotypes were shared. Rarefaction of sorted-subset datasets indicated incomplete sequencing despite the large sequencing depth. Pairwise subsampling indicated that sequencing depth was expected to affect the degree of clonotype sharing among donors. Compared with non-shared clonotypes, clonotypes shared by all four sorted-subset donors had higher generation probabilities.

The donors were healthy, HIV-negative adults with no recently reported acute infections or vaccinations. Every donor was a Caucasian adult living in Nashville, Tennessee, USA. CD4+ T cells were enriched through magnetic negative selection, after which naive cells were positively selected on CD45RA and the remaining negative fraction served as the memory subset. Blood was obtained by leukapheresis, after which PBMCs were separated by Ficoll-Histopaque density gradient centrifugation and cryopreserved in liquid nitrogen vapor phase. Purity and quantity of every magnetically sorted T cell population were checked by analytical flow cytometry. From each sorted fraction, genomic DNA was isolated and quantified by UV absorbance on a Nanodrop 2000c. This TCR was sampled from a man aged 18 to 29 in good health. Some clones in this sample may be carry-over from other donors' samples. Sequencing used naive CD4+ T cells from PBMCs. The sample's cell subset or site label is to be understood as: CD45RA+ positively selected.

The bases read TGTGCCAGCAGTACTGGGACACTACTCGAGACCCAGTACTTC. The translation is CASSTGTLLETQYF. The chain is assembled from TRBV6-5 and TRBJ2-5; a tentative D call is TRBD1 (6 bases match). The germline ends are 15 bases apart after V is trimmed by 5 bases and J by 5 bases. Looking up the germline V gene yields CDR1 MNHEY and CDR2 SVGAGI. Taken from cysteine to phenylalanine, the CDR3 has 14 residues. Here the CDR3 DNA is all that survives: 42 bases in frame from base 1.